Following are 10 T cell receptor beta chains from one sample sequenced in a study. Using its own MiXCR run on the 5' RACE reads, TCRdb lists one record per CDR3 protein. The table shows approximately 6,300 distinct CDR3 sequences, with 69% occurring only once. The specimen was memory CD4+ T cells sorted from a lymph node. Subset denoted: memory CD4+ T cells, CD4+CD45RO+CD25-. The receptors originated from a female donor with breast cancer.

This rearrangement joins TRBV12-3 or TRBV12-4 to TRBJ1-2; D gene uncertain. The CDR3 contains 14 residues. Trimming cost V 6 bases and J 7 bases, with 18 bases left between them. CDR3: CASSGGTSDGGYTF. In nucleotides, the CDR3 is TGTGCCAGCAGCGGTGGAACATCCGACGGTGGCTACACCTTC.

The rearrangement joins TRBV20-1 to TRBJ2-3, with 8 bases aligning to TRBD1. CDR1 and CDR2 from the germline V gene are DFQATT and SNEGSKA (reference sequence). J gave up 3 bases and V 3 bases, and 2 bases lay outside the gene matches. The CDR3 length is 13 residues. In DNA, the CDR3 is TGCAGTGCTAGGGACAGGGTTACAGATACGCAGTATTTT. This translates into CSARDRVTDTQYF.

The V call is TRBV20-1, the J call TRBJ1-2; 8 bases align to TRBD1. The CDR3 runs to 16 residues. The germline gives CDR1 DFQATT, CDR2 SNEGSKA (reference sequence). V shed 5 bases, J shed 5 bases, and the junction held 16 bases outside the gene matches. The CDR3 sequence: CSAPSFLDRAGYGYTF. The CDR3 nucleotides are TGCAGTGCTCCCTCATTTCTGGACAGGGCGGGATATGGCTACACCTTC.

The chain uses TRBV6-5 and TRBJ1-2; D is possibly TRBD1 (5 bases). This CDR3 spans 12 amino acids. The V gene's germline CDR1 is MNHEY and CDR2 SVGAGI. V gave up 6 bases and J gave up 7 bases, with 12 bases separating them. CDR3 in amino acids: CASRPTQGGYTF. Written as DNA, the CDR3 is TGTGCCAGCAGGCCTACCCAGGGTGGCTACACCTTC.

This CDR3 is CSARGPDMTENYGYTF. The CDR3, as DNA: TGCAGTGCTAGAGGCCCCGACATGACAGAGAACTATGGCTACACCTTC. This sequence joins TRBV20-1 and TRBJ1-2; tentative D call: TRBD1 (5 bases). The CDR3 has 16 residues. Trimming took off 1 base at V and 2 bases at J, with 17 bases between the two ends. The germline CDR1 and CDR2 sequences are DFQATT and SNEGSKA (reference sequence).

The chain uses TRBV7-2 and TRBJ2-7; possibly TRBD1 or TRBD2 for D (5 bases each). Trimming stripped 1 base from V and 4 bases from J, with 14 bases between. This CDR3 contains 15 residues. Looked up from germline, CDR1 is SGHTA and CDR2 is FQGNSA. The CDR3 loop reads CASSLVPGASYEQYF. In DNA form, the CDR3 reads TGTGCCAGCAGCTTAGTCCCCGGGGCCTCGTACGAGCAGTACTTC.

CDR3 sequence: CASSRDGHSPLHF. For the CDR3, the DNA is TGTGCCAGCAGCCGGGACGGCCATTCACCCCTCCACTTT. The rearrangement links TRBV7-9 to TRBJ1-6, with D tentatively TRBD1 (5 bases). This CDR3 is built from 13 residues. The ends were cut back, 5 bases at V and 8 bases at J, with 10 bases in the middle. CDR1 is SEHNR, CDR2 FQNEAQ, per germline (reference sequence).

The V and J genes are TRBV27 and TRBJ1-6; D is uncertain. The CDR3 sequence is 14 residues long. Germline lookup yields CDR1 MNHEY and CDR2 SMNVEV (reference sequence). The V end was cut by 6 bases, the J end by 10 bases, with 16 bases between. The CDR3 spells CASRTRARGSPLHF. The CDR3 bases are TGTGCCAGCAGAACCCGGGCCAGAGGGTCACCCCTCCACTTT.

The table lists this clonotype with a count of one. Relative to the germline gene, one junction end is altered; a read error may explain this. The chain has TRBV2 and TRBJ2-7; D may be TRBD1 (6 bases). The CDR3 loop spans 16 amino acids. Germline V gene lookup returns CDR1 SNHLY and CDR2 FYNNEI. CDR3 sequence: CASREDNRDQRHEQYF. DNA for the CDR3: TGTGCCAGCAGGGAAGATAACAGGGACCAGCGCCACGAGCAGTACTTC.

This chain uses TRBV21-1 with TRBJ1-1. TRBV21-1 represents a pseudogene. The CDR3 extends over 11 amino acids. CDR3 in amino acids: CASHNASLRSF. The CDR3 bases are TGTGCCAGCCACAACGCCTCTCTCAGGAGCTTT.